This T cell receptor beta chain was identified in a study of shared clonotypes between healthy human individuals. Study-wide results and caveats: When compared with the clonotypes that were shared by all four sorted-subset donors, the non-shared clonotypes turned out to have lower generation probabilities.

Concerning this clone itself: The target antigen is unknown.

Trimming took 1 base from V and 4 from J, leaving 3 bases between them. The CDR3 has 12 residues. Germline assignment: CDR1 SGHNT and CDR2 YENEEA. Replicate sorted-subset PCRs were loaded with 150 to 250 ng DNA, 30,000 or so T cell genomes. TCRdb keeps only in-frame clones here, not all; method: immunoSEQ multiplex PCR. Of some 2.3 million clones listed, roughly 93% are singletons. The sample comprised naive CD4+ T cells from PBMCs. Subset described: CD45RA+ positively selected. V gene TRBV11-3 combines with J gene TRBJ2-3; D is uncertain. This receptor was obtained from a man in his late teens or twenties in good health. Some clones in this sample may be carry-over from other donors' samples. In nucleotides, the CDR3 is TGTGCCAGCAGCTTAGGGCCAGATACGCAGTATTTT. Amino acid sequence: CASSLGPDTQYF.